The 11 T cell receptor beta chains below come from one sample, sequenced in a study of T-cell memory formation after mild COVID-19. A single record per CDR3 protein comes from TCRdb applying MiXCR to the 5' RACE reads. This table has approximately 99,000 distinct CDR3 sequences, roughly a sixth appearing once. Sequenced: PBMCs or a T cell subset sorted from them (not recorded which). The receptors originated from a man between 18 and 35 years old who had mild COVID-19 (a few samples of this study predate the infection). Cell type and time point are not known.

This clonotype showed up just a few times. This chain links TRBV6-1 with TRBJ2-7, with a tentative D call TRBD2 (5 bases). The V gene's germline CDR1 is MNHNS and CDR2 SASEGT. Trimming removed 2 bases from V and 3 bases from J, with 20 bases in between. The CDR3 is 17 residues long. CDR3 amino acids: CASSEYPPGLKVYEQYV. CDR3 in DNA: TGTGCCAGCAGTGAATACCCCCCAGGACTCAAGGTCTACGAGCAGTACGTC.

In this sample, this clonotype turned up a few times. The chain couples TRBV7-6 to TRBJ2-5; D unclear. Trimming took 5 bases from V and 2 from J, leaving 6 bases between them. The CDR3 is 12 amino acids. CDR1 and CDR2 from the germline V gene are SGHVS and FNYEAQ. The chain's CDR3 is CASSARQETQYF. The CDR3 nucleotides are TGTGCCAGCAGCGCCCGACAAGAGACCCAGTACTTC.

This clonotype was counted between two and nine times. The chain combines TRBV5-1 with TRBJ1-2; 8 nucleotides line up with TRBD1. CDR3 length: 13 residues. Germline CDR1 reads SGHRS; CDR2 reads YFSETQ. V shed 3 bases, J shed 7 bases, and the junction held 5 bases outside the gene matches. The CDR3 coding sequence is TGCGCCAGCAGCTCCGGACAGGGTGGTGGCTACACCTTC. Its translation: CASSSGQGGGYTF.

The rearrangement links TRBV5-6 to TRBJ1-3; 7 positions match TRBD1. The CDR3 length is 14 residues. The V gene's germline CDR1 is SGHDT and CDR2 YYEEEE. J was trimmed by 4 bases and V by 4 bases; bases with no gene match: 5. DNA for the CDR3: TGTGCCAGCAGCCCGCTGGACAGGGGAAACACCATATATTTT. It specifies CASSPLDRGNTIYF.

V gene TRBV7-2 combines with J gene TRBJ1-4; a weak D match, TRBD1 (6 bases). The CDR3 has 14 amino acids. V was trimmed by 2 bases and J by 4 bases, leaving 8 bases between them. Germline V gives CDR1 SGHTA, CDR2 FQGNSA. This chain's CDR3 is CASSLQGINEKLFF. The CDR3 DNA reads TGTGCCAGCAGCTTACAGGGGATTAATGAAAAACTGTTTTTT.

The chain is built from TRBV12-3 or TRBV12-4 and TRBJ1-1; D unclear. The length of the CDR3 is 13 residues. V lost 7 bases to trimming and J lost 0 bases, with 9 bases between them. Written as DNA, the CDR3 is TGTGCCAGCATCCCCGGGGTGAACACTGAAGCTTTCTTT. Translated, it gives CASIPGVNTEAFF.

This clonotype showed up just a few times. The chain recombines TRBV5-1 with TRBJ1-5; no reliable D call. Looked up from germline, CDR1 is SGHRS and CDR2 is YFSETQ. With 4 bases removed from V and 6 bases from J, the gap between germline ends came to 14 bases. The CDR3 is 14 amino acids. The CDR3 sequence: CASSPEHGGQPQHF. CDR3 nucleotides: TGCGCCAGCAGCCCCGAACACGGAGGTCAGCCCCAGCATTTT.

There are a few counts of this clonotype. This rearrangement joins TRBV5-1 to TRBJ2-2; TRBD2 matches at 7 bases. The CDR3 totals 15 residues. J was trimmed by 5 bases and V by 0 bases; bases with no gene match: 4. Germline CDR1 SGHRS, CDR2 YFSETQ. The CDR3 protein is CASSLAQGGTGELFF. The CDR3 nucleotides are TGCGCCAGCAGCTTGGCCCAGGGAGGGACCGGGGAGCTGTTTTTT. Complete variable domain (other parts from reference TRBV5-1 and TRBJ2-2): KAGVTQTPRYLIKTRGQQVTLSCSPISGHRSVSWYQQTPGQGLQFLFEYFSETQRNKGNFPGRFSGRQFSNSRSEMNVSTLELGDSALYLCASSLAQGGTGELFFGEGSRLTVL.

The chain employs TRBV6-2 or TRBV6-3 and TRBJ1-5; possibly TRBD1 for D (6 bases). This CDR3 has 11 residues. The germline gives CDR1 MNHEY, CDR2 SVGEGT. V was clipped by 6 bases and J by 7 bases, with 7 bases between them. Here the CDR3 DNA reads TGTGCCAGCAGACAGGGCCAGCCCCAGCATTTT. Amino acid sequence: CASRQGQPQHF.

V is TRBV11-1 and J is TRBJ1-2; D gene uncertain. CDR1 and CDR2 (germline): SGHAT, FQDESV (reference sequence). The CDR3 is made up of 12 amino acids. V was trimmed by 6 bases and J by 4 bases, leaving 9 bases between them. This chain's CDR3 is CASSHVAYGYTF. The DNA for the CDR3 is TGTGCCAGCAGTCACGTCGCCTATGGCTACACCTTC.

Here the CDR3 reads CASSPTGYPADTQYF. In DNA form, the CDR3 reads TGTGCCAGCAGCCCGACAGGGTACCCCGCAGATACGCAGTATTTT. The rearrangement uses TRBV7-3 and TRBJ2-3; 7 nucleotides line up with TRBD1. J was trimmed by 4 bases and V by 5 bases; bases with no gene match: 9. The CDR3 is 15 amino acids. Germline V gene lookup returns CDR1 SGHTA and CDR2 FQGTGA.